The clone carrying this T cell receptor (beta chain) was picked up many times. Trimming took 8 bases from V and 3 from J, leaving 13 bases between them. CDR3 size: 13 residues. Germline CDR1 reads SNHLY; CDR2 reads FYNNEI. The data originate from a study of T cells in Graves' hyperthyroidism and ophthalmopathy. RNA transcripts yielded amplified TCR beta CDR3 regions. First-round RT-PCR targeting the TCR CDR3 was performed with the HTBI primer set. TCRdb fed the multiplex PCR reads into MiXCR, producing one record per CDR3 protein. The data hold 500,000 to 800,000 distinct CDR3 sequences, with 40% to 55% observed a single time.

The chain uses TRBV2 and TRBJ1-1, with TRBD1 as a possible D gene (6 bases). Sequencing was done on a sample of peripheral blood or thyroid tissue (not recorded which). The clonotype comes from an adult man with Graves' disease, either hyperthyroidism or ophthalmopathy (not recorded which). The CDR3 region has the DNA TGTGCCAGCTCCAGGGGAGACGACACTGAAGCTTTCTTT. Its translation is CASSRGDDTEAFF. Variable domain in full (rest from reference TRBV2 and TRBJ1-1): EPEVTQTPSHQVTQMGQEVILRCVPISNHLYFYWYRQILGQKVEFLVSFYNNEISEKSEIFDDQFSVERPDGSNFTLKIRSTKLEDSAMYFCASSRGDDTEAFFGQGTRLTVV.